This T cell receptor beta chain was identified during a study of persistence of HIV-infected CD4 T cells. Study at large: Median time on suppressive ART was less than nine years.

As for this clone: What it binds is unknown.

Anti-CD3/anti-CD28 beads served as a nonspecific positive control stimulus. Sorting selected CD4+ T cells upregulating both CD40 ligand and CD69. Stimulated PBMCs had first been depleted of CD8+ T cells. This was the immunoSEQ version 4 assay in survey mode. Clones were sequenced by immunoSEQ multiplex PCR, and TCRdb holds only the in-frame ones, with some missing. The sample contains about 45,000 clones, 80% to 90% of which appear only once. The CDR3 extends over 14 amino acids. Germline loops: CDR1 SGHTS, CDR2 YDEGEE. V dropped 5 bases and J dropped 3 bases, with 14 bases sitting between them. Notes on the study in general: Degenerate expanded CDR3beta sequences were enriched among CMV- and Gag-responding cells.

The rearrangement links TRBV5-8 to TRBJ1-1; D is unclear. This receptor was obtained from an adult woman with HIV who was CMV-seropositive. The material sequenced was CD4+ T cells sorted from PBMCs after approximately 19-hour stimulation, taken from a patient who received antiretroviral therapy. CDR3 sequence (DNA): TGTGCCAGCAGACCCGGTCGGTGGCACACTGAAGCTTTCTTT. It translates to CASRPGRWHTEAFF.